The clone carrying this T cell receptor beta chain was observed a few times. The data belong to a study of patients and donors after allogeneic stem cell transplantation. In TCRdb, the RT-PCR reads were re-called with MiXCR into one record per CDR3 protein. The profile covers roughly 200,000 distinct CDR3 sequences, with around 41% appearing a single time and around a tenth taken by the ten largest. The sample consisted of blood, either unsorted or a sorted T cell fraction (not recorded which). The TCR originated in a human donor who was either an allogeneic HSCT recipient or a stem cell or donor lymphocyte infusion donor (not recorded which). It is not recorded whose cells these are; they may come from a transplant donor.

DNA of the CDR3: TGCGCCAGCAGCCAAAGCACAGATACGCAGTATTTT. It encodes CASSQSTDTQYF. This rearrangement joins TRBV5-1 to TRBJ2-3; no reliable D call. CDR3 length equals 12 residues. CDR1 and CDR2 from the germline V gene are SGHRS and YFSETQ. V was trimmed by 4 bases and J by 0 bases, leaving 3 bases between them.